These T cell receptor beta chains were read from a single sample in a study of blood T cell repertoires in COVID-19. Clones were read by immunoSEQ multiplex PCR, and TCRdb kept only the in-frame ones, dropping some. Counted here are approximately 130,000 clones, about 80% occurring once; the ten biggest clones make up more than 10%. The sample was peripheral blood. The origin of the receptors is a human donor in a cohort sampled during active COVID-19. Both conserved end residues are trimmed from each CDR3.

TRBV29-1	TRBJ1-1	SVEDQLTQEAF
TRBV5-4	TRBJ1-2	ASSLEMTSNYGYT
TRBV7-8	TRBJ2-3	ASSLMRGTTDTQY
TRBV3-1/TRBV3-2	TRBJ1-4	ASSQNPGQGGEKLF
TRBV9	TRBJ2-3	ASSVGASGGLTDTQY
TRBV24-1	TRBJ2-1	ATSGKRTAYNEQF
TRBV5-4	TRBJ1-5	ASSLKGGENPQH
TRBV7-3	TRBJ2-3	ASSLGTSTDTQY
TRBV5-1	TRBJ1-3	ASSTDSGNTIY
TRBV2	TRBJ2-1	ASRVRVTAYNEQF
TRBV28	TRBJ1-1	ASSWGDWNTEAF
TRBV11-2	TRBJ1-1	ASSPPRQGEAF
TRBV19	TRBJ2-7	ASSLPSYEQY
TRBV18	TRBJ1-1	ASSPREEVGTEAF
TRBV7-6	TRBJ2-3	ASSLETSGGDTQY
TRBV15	TRBJ1-2	ATSRDQLNYGYT
TRBV10-3	TRBJ1-5	AISEGRAREQPQH
TRBV5-6	TRBJ1-6	ASSQGRDRGEYNSPLH
TRBV29-1	TRBJ1-2	SVLTGVNLGGYT
TRBV5-8	TRBJ1-2	ASRDRGYGYT
TRBV21-1	TRBJ2-7	ASSKVRTGSSYEQY
TRBV7-8	TRBJ1-6	ASSLDRSLKIYNSPLH
TRBV19	TRBJ1-1	ASRDRNTEAF
TRBV5-6	TRBJ1-1	AVGRGPQYTEAF
TRBV27	TRBJ1-4	ASSETVRLEKLF
TRBV19	TRBJ2-7	ASSVTGYEQY
TRBV7-8	TRBJ2-1	ASSQQENYNEQF
TRBV18	TRBJ1-2	ASSPSGQAYGYT
TRBV7-9	TRBJ2-5	ASSSPGGPGETQY
TRBV5-5	TRBJ1-4	ASSPRTTNEKLF
TRBV27	TRBJ1-6	ASSPFDRVASPLH
TRBV6-6	TRBJ2-5	ASSTPYRGKETQY
TRBV7-9	TRBJ2-3	ASSFDRSTDTQY
TRBV7-9	TRBJ1-4	ASSLTGGFEKLF
TRBV5-4	TRBJ1-2	ASSSPQGAGYGYT
TRBV15	TRBJ2-1	ATSRGGQSYNEQF
TRBV2	TRBJ2-7	ASSGLAGGYEQY
TRBV10-2	TRBJ2-5	ASSVAGEQETQY
TRBV11-2	TRBJ2-7	ASSPQDRATYEQY
TRBV11-2	TRBJ2-7	ASSLVLGRDRGLYEQY
TRBV18	TRBJ2-1	ASSPLIGDEQF
TRBV7-9	TRBJ1-6	ASSLDQGSPLH
TRBV9	TRBJ2-7	ASSVAPGQGVSEQY
TRBV19	TRBJ1-6	ASSIGLPGQGNSPLH
TRBV18	TRBJ1-6	ASSPYGTYNSPLH
TRBV5-5	TRBJ1-2	ASSLPQGFGGYT
TRBV5-1	TRBJ2-7	ASSVSGGGYEQY
TRBV6-5	TRBJ1-1	ASSRTRGGNTEAF
TRBV5-1	TRBJ2-2	ATTSGTRSGGELF
TRBV6-6	TRBJ1-4	ASSGGGQGFNEKLF
TRBV12-3/TRBV12-4	TRBJ2-1	ASSLYRSNEQF
TRBV6-5	TRBJ1-5	ASSSSDRGHQPQH
TRBV7-3	TRBJ1-1	ASSLRGASNTEAF
TRBV28	TRBJ2-7	ASSLWGGTRGLEQY
TRBV28	TRBJ2-3	ASSQQVVTDTQY
TRBV7-9	TRBJ2-1	ASSLAQGSYNEQF
TRBV5-1	TRBJ2-3	ASSFRTSGGGDTQY
TRBV19	TRBJ1-6	ASSMSRTPLH
TRBV24-1	TRBJ2-1	ATSSSGGLEQF
TRBV3-1/TRBV3-2	TRBJ2-7	ASSQGQVNYEQY